The 21 T cell receptor beta chains below were found in one sample sequenced in a study of blood T cell repertoires in COVID-19. Profiling relied on immunoSEQ multiplex PCR, and the TCRdb table lists in-frame clones only, not all of them. Of 95,000 to 150,000 clones in the sample, 80% were seen once. Sequenced input: peripheral blood. All receptors come from a man between 60 and 70 years old with active or convalescent COVID-19.

The genes are TRBV14 and TRBJ2-7; 9 nucleotides agree with TRBD1. The germline gives CDR1 SGHDN, CDR2 FVKESK. The ends lost 3 bases at V and 4 bases at J; junction bases unmatched: 16. This CDR3 region has 18 residues. Here the CDR3 reads CASSQINSVGTGTYEQYF. The CDR3 DNA reads TGTGCCAGCAGCCAGATAAACTCGGTTGGGACAGGGACTTACGAGCAGTACTTC.

This sequence joins TRBV24-1 and TRBJ1-4; D perhaps matches TRBD1 (5 bases). Germline CDR1 is KGHDR and CDR2 is SFDVKD. CDR3 length: 16 amino acids. V lost 4 bases and J 6 bases, leaving 17 bases between the germline ends. The CDR3 coding sequence is TGTGCCACCAGTGACCCCGGGGAGGGAGGGGATGAAAAACTGTTTTTT. Translation: CATSDPGEGGDEKLFF.

This sequence joins TRBV4-2 and TRBJ1-1; 8 bases match TRBD1. The CDR3 loop spans 15 amino acids. Germline assignment: CDR1 LGHNA and CDR2 YNFKEQ. Losses at the gene ends were 1 base for V and 5 bases for J; bases not matched to a gene: 6. The CDR3 DNA sequence: TGTGCCAGCAGCCAAGGTCCAGGGGGCATGACTGAAGCTTTCTTT. Amino acid sequence: CASSQGPGGMTEAFF.

The rearrangement uses TRBV30 and TRBJ1-1; D call uncertain. This CDR3 is 15 amino acids long. Germline values: CDR1 GTSNPN, CDR2 SVGIG (reference sequence). The V and J ends lost 3 bases and 4 bases respectively, with 18 bases between them. In DNA form, the CDR3 reads TGTGCCTGGAGCCGGCAGGAGGCGGGTGGCACTGAAGCTTTCTTT. Its translation is CAWSRQEAGGTEAFF.

The rearrangement joins TRBV29-1 to TRBJ2-3, with 8 bases matching TRBD1. J was trimmed by 0 bases and V by 6 bases; bases with no gene match: 8. In germline, CDR1 is SQVTM, CDR2 ANQGSEA. The CDR3 contains 15 residues. The CDR3 DNA reads TGCAGCGTCGCTGGACAGGGCACTAGCACAGATACGCAGTATTTT. This gives the protein CSVAGQGTSTDTQYF.

V and J are TRBV10-2 and TRBJ1-1; TRBD1 aligns across 10 bases. Per germline, CDR1 WSHSY and CDR2 SAAADI. Germline trimming cut 6 bases from V and 1 base from J; bases unmatched to any gene: 8. The CDR3 runs to 16 residues. DNA for the CDR3: TGCGCCAGCAGCAAACCGAGACAGGGGGCGAACACTGAAGCTTTCTTT. This codes for CASSKPRQGANTEAFF.

The chain combines TRBV6-5 with TRBJ2-7; tentatively, D is TRBD1 (6 bases). V was cut by 7 bases and J by 7 bases, with 14 bases left in between. The CDR3 contains 12 residues. Looked up from germline, CDR1 is MNHEY and CDR2 is SVGAGI. The CDR3 sequence is CASTNFRGEQYF. The CDR3 bases are TGTGCCAGCACCAACTTCAGGGGAGAGCAGTACTTC.

The J gene is TRBJ2-3, the V gene TRBV4-1; a weak D match, TRBD2 (6 bases). V was shortened by 3 bases and J by 7 bases, with 23 bases between the two germline ends. Per the germline V gene, CDR1 is MGHRA and CDR2 is YSYEKL. The CDR3 consists of 17 residues. This chain's CDR3 is CASSHAGRADSQNTQYF. The CDR3 DNA reads as TGCGCCAGCAGCCATGCGGGGCGGGCAGACTCACAGAATACGCAGTATTTT.

The chain carries TRBV12-5 and TRBJ2-2; TRBD2 aligns across 11 bases. Germline CDR1 is LGHNT and CDR2 is FRNRAP. The J segment lost 1 base and the V segment lost 0 bases, leaving 4 bases of the junction unmatched. CDR3 length equals 18 residues. CDR3 sequence reads: CASGLVRGLAVNTGELFF. The CDR3 nucleotides read TGTGCTAGTGGTTTGGTACGGGGACTAGCGGTGAACACCGGGGAGCTGTTTTTT. Complete variable domain (other parts from reference TRBV12-5 and TRBJ2-2): DARVTQTPRHKVTEMGQEVTMRCQPILGHNTVFWYRQTMMQGLELLAYFRNRAPLDDSGMPKDRFSAEMPDATLATLKIQPSEPRDSAVYFCASGLVRGLAVNTGELFFGEGSRLTVL.

The sample holds one count of this clone. The chain is built from TRBV7-2 and TRBJ1-4; 8 bases align to TRBD1. CDR1 SGHTA and CDR2 FQGNSA come from the germline V gene. V dropped 5 bases and J dropped 7; count of bases not matched to a gene: 3. CDR3 length: 13 residues. The CDR3 nucleotides are TGTGCCAGCAGCCCCGACAGGGGTGAAAAACTGTTTTTT. This gives the protein CASSPDRGEKLFF.

The rearrangement links TRBV7-3 to TRBJ1-1; no clear D. The CDR3 covers 13 residues. In germline, CDR1 is SGHTA, CDR2 FQGTGA. V was shortened by 4 bases and J by 1 base, with 7 bases between the two germline ends. The CDR3: CASSYHRNTEAFF. The CDR3 nucleotides read TGTGCCAGCAGCTATCATAGGAACACTGAAGCTTTCTTT. The full variable domain, rest sourced from reference TRBV7-3 and TRBJ1-1, is GAGVSQTPSNKVTEKGKYVELRCDPISGHTALYWYRQSLGQGPEFLIYFQGTGAADDSGLPNDRFFAVRPEGSVSTLKIQRTERGDSAVYLCASSYHRNTEAFFGQGTRLTVV.

V usage is TRBV5-1 and J usage is TRBJ1-1, with 8 bases lining up with TRBD1. Germline CDR1 reads SGHRS; CDR2 reads YFSETQ. Unmatched junction bases numbered 2, after V lost 3 bases and J lost 7 bases. This CDR3 region has 12 residues. The CDR3 coding sequence is TGCGCCAGCAGCTCAGGGACAGGTGAAGCTTTCTTT. It encodes CASSSGTGEAFF.

The J gene is TRBJ2-7, the V gene TRBV6-5; the match to TRBD1 covers 7 bases. The trim removed 7 bases at V and 5 bases at J, leaving 11 bases unmatched. There are 14 residues in the CDR3. The V gene's germline CDR1 is MNHEY and CDR2 SVGAGI. The CDR3: CASKLLQGQHEQYF. DNA of the CDR3: TGTGCCAGCAAATTACTACAGGGGCAGCACGAGCAGTACTTC.

This clone was seen more than once but under ten times. V usage is TRBV5-1 and J usage is TRBJ2-2; D remains ambiguous. This CDR3 spans 15 amino acids. The V end lost 0 bases, the J end lost 1 base, and 7 bases lay between the germline ends. CDR1 is SGHRS, CDR2 YFSETQ, per germline. CDR3 sequence reads: CASSLGVQNTGELFF. The CDR3 nucleotides read TGCGCCAGCAGCTTGGGCGTTCAGAACACCGGGGAGCTGTTTTTT. Full variable domain (outside the CDR3, taken from reference TRBV5-1 and TRBJ2-2): KAGVTQTPRYLIKTRGQQVTLSCSPISGHRSVSWYQQTPGQGLQFLFEYFSETQRNKGNFPGRFSGRQFSNSRSEMNVSTLELGDSALYLCASSLGVQNTGELFFGEGSRLTVL.

The CDR3 coding sequence is TGTGCCAGCAGCGGACAGAACGAAGAGACCCAGTACTTC. It yields the protein CASSGQNEETQYF. The V and J genes are TRBV3-1 (or the pseudogene TRBV3-2) and TRBJ2-5; tentative D call: TRBD1 (6 bases). This CDR3 region has 13 residues. Trimming pared 5 bases from V and 3 bases from J, leaving 10 bases between. The germline CDR1 and CDR2 sequences are LGHDT and YNNKEL (reference sequence).

A remark on this clone: This sample includes further DNA sequences coding for the same CDR3. This CDR3 is CASSPTTGGGEKLFF. CDR3 coding DNA: TGTGCCAGCAGTCCGACGACAGGGGGCGGTGAAAAACTGTTTTTT. V and J are TRBV28 and TRBJ1-4, with 10 positions matching TRBD1. CDR3 length: 15 amino acids. Germline lookup yields CDR1 MDHEN and CDR2 SYDVKM. V dropped 5 bases and J dropped 7; count of bases not matched to a gene: 7. Combining the CDR3 with reference TRBV28 and TRBJ1-4 gives the whole variable domain DVKVTQSSRYLVKRTGEKVFLECVQDMDHENMFWYRQDPGLGLRLIYFSYDVKMKEKGDIPEGYSVSREKKERFSLILESASTNQTSMYLCASSPTTGGGEKLFFGSGTQLSVL.

This clone was found a few times. Here the CDR3 reads CASSRDRGPQHF. CDR3 in DNA: TGTGCCAGCAGCCGGGACAGGGGCCCCCAGCATTTT. The genes are TRBV6-2 or TRBV6-3 and TRBJ1-5; 10 positions agree with TRBD1. V shed 6 bases and J 10 bases; nucleotides not matched to a gene: 3. Per germline, CDR1 MNHEY and CDR2 SVGEGT. The CDR3 runs to 12 residues.

This sequence joins TRBV28 and TRBJ1-5; 9 bases line up with TRBD1. The CDR3 runs 15 residues. Losses at the gene ends were 6 bases for V and 4 bases for J; bases not matched to a gene: 7. Per the germline V gene, CDR1 is MDHEN and CDR2 is SYDVKM. The CDR3 coding sequence is TGTGCCAGCAGCCCACAGGGGGCCCCTAATCAGCCCCAGCATTTT. Protein: CASSPQGAPNQPQHF.

CDR3 amino acids: CASSAGQASSGNTIYF. CDR3 bases: TGTGCCAGCAGCGCTGGACAGGCGAGCTCTGGAAACACCATATATTTT. This chain uses TRBV9 with TRBJ1-3; TRBD1 aligns across 7 bases. V shed 3 bases and J 0 bases; nucleotides not matched to a gene: 6. Per the germline V gene, CDR1 is SGDLS and CDR2 is YYNGEE. The CDR3 runs to 16 residues.

V is TRBV23-1 and J is TRBJ2-7; D perhaps matches TRBD1 (5 bases). TRBV23-1 is placed among ORFs of uncertain function. V was pared by 6 bases and J by 6 bases, with 18 bases between. This CDR3 is 14 amino acids long. The CDR3 DNA follows: TGCGCCAGCAGCCCGGCGGACCCGGACACCGAGCAGTACTTC. Amino acid sequence: CASSPADPDTEQYF.

The genes are TRBV7-3 and TRBJ2-2, with 7 bases lining up with TRBD1. The germline V gene encodes CDR1 SGHTA and CDR2 FQGTGA. The CDR3 is 12 amino acids. V dropped 5 bases and J dropped 8; count of bases not matched to a gene: 2. Here the CDR3 reads CASSGQVGELFF. CDR3 nucleotides: TGTGCCAGCAGCGGACAGGTTGGGGAGCTGTTTTTT.